These 25 T cell receptor beta chains were all obtained from the same sample, sequenced in a study of cytomegalovirus exposure and HLA in healthy donors. The PCR had 60 Vbeta and 13 Jbeta primers. Data came from immunoSEQ multiplex PCR; TCRdb stores just in-frame clones and leaves some out. This table has about 150,000 clones, around 78% appearing once. The sequenced material came from PBMCs. The source of these receptors is a woman aged 18-29 years in good health and CMV-seronegative.

Here the CDR3 DNA reads TGTGCCAGCAGCCTAAGGACTGAGAACACCGGGGAGCTGTTTTTT. Translated: CASSLRTENTGELFF. This chain joins TRBV9 and TRBJ2-2; TRBD2 might be the D (5 bases). V was clipped by 4 bases and J by 1 base, with 11 bases between them. The CDR3 loop spans 15 amino acids. The germline V gene encodes CDR1 SGDLS and CDR2 YYNGEE.

There are a few counts of this clone. The chain combines TRBV2 with TRBJ2-7, with TRBD1 identical over 7 bases. The V segment lost 6 bases and the J segment 5 bases; nucleotides outside the gene matches: 10. From germline, CDR1 is SNHLY and CDR2 FYNNEI. This CDR3 contains 14 residues. CDR3: CASSLGRGLNEQYV. CDR3 nucleotide sequence: TGTGCCAGCAGCTTAGGAAGGGGGCTAAACGAGCAGTACGTC.

The J gene is TRBJ1-5, the V gene TRBV15, with a tentative D call TRBD1 (6 bases). The germline V gene encodes CDR1 LNHNV and CDR2 YYDKDF (reference sequence). The ends were cut back, 9 bases at V and 6 bases at J, with 15 bases in the middle. The CDR3 consists of 13 residues. The CDR3 DNA is TGTGCCACAGGAGACAGGATCATTCAGCCCCAGCATTTT. Amino acids: CATGDRIIQPQHF.

The chain joins TRBV7-9 to TRBJ2-3; 8 bases fit TRBD2. Germline trimming cut 2 bases from V and 2 bases from J; bases unmatched to any gene: 3. The CDR3 contains 15 residues. Germline values: CDR1 SEHNR, CDR2 FQNEAQ (reference sequence). CDR3: CASSLTGGPTDTQYF. CDR3 DNA: TGTGCCAGCAGCTTAACGGGGGGGCCCACAGATACGCAGTATTTT.

This clone has only a few counts. This rearrangement joins TRBV19 to TRBJ1-6, with 7 bases aligning to TRBD1. V lost 4 bases and J lost 7; bases outside the gene matches: 7. CDR1 LNHDA and CDR2 SQIVND come from the germline V gene (reference sequence). CDR3 length: 15 amino acids. In DNA, the CDR3 is TGTGCCAGTAGTACTTCGGGACAGCAAAATTCACCCCTCCACTTT. It encodes CASSTSGQQNSPLHF.

This clone turned up a few times. The chain uses TRBV5-1 and TRBJ2-2, with TRBD1 matching over 7 bases. The ends lost 2 bases at V and 2 bases at J; junction bases unmatched: 9. The CDR3 loop spans 17 amino acids. Germline V gene sequence: CDR1 SGHRS, CDR2 YFSETQ. CDR3 bases: TGCGCCAGCAGCTTAGGGCCGGGACAGCATAACACCGGGGAGCTGTTTTTT. Residues: CASSLGPGQHNTGELFF.

The V gene is TRBV6-5, the J gene TRBJ1-5, with D perhaps TRBD1 (5 bases). Germline lookup yields CDR1 MNHEY and CDR2 SVGAGI. The CDR3 loop spans 13 amino acids. The V end lost 7 bases, the J end lost 4 bases, and 11 bases lay between the germline ends. DNA for the CDR3: TGTGCCAGCACCCCGGGGGGAAATCAGCCCCAGCATTTT. Encoded protein: CASTPGGNQPQHF.

The CDR3 loop reads CASSLVVSGTKNEQFF. CDR3 nucleotide sequence: TGTGCCAGCAGCTTAGTAGTAAGCGGGACCAAGAATGAGCAGTTCTTC. The rearrangement joins TRBV7-2 to TRBJ2-1; TRBD2 matches at 7 bases. Germline CDR1 reads SGHTA; CDR2 reads FQGNSA. The V segment lost 1 base and the J segment 7 bases; nucleotides outside the gene matches: 10. CDR3 size: 16 residues.

The V call is TRBV5-1, the J call TRBJ1-4; D might be TRBD1 (5 bases). CDR1 and CDR2 (germline): SGHRS, YFSETQ. CDR3 size: 15 residues. V shed 0 bases and J shed 1 base, with 7 bases lying between them. The CDR3: CASSLDGGTNEKLFF. As DNA, the CDR3 is TGCGCCAGCAGCTTGGACGGGGGAACTAATGAAAAACTGTTTTTT.

In the case of this clone: The same CDR3 is also encoded by other DNA sequences in this sample. The V and J genes are TRBV7-2 and TRBJ2-2; tentatively, D is TRBD2 (5 bases). From germline, CDR1 is SGHTA and CDR2 FQGNSA. This CDR3 contains 16 residues. Trimming left V 4 bases short and J 3 bases short, with 15 bases between. CDR3 nucleotides: TGTGCCAGCAGCTCAGGAGCGACTACTTACACCGGGGAGCTGTTTTTT. It translates to CASSSGATTYTGELFF.

The chain links TRBV6-6 to TRBJ2-1; D gene uncertain. The CDR3 runs to 13 residues. The V gene lost 6 bases and the J gene lost 0 bases, with 6 bases spanning the gap. Germline V gene lookup returns CDR1 MNHNY and CDR2 SVGAGI (reference sequence). The CDR3 coding sequence is TGTGCCAGCAGCACGAGCTCCTACAATGAGCAGTTCTTC. Residues: CASSTSSYNEQFF.

This sequence joins TRBV5-8 and TRBJ1-2, with 10 bases matching TRBD1. Germline loops: CDR1 SGHTS, CDR2 YDEGEE. Trimming removed 4 bases from V and 4 bases from J; junction bases left unmatched: 7. The CDR3 sequence is 15 residues long. The CDR3 bases are TGTGCCAGCAGCCCCCGGGACAGGGGAAGCTATGGCTACACCTTC. It specifies CASSPRDRGSYGYTF.

The chain has TRBV28 and TRBJ2-2, with 8 bases identical to TRBD1. Germline lookup yields CDR1 MDHEN and CDR2 SYDVKM. This CDR3 is built from 16 residues. V lost 0 bases and J lost 1; bases outside the gene matches: 1. CDR3 sequence: CASSLWGQENTGELFF. The CDR3 region has the DNA TGTGCCAGCAGTTTATGGGGACAGGAGAACACCGGGGAGCTGTTTTTT.

The CDR3 here is CASSPPESPSYGYTF. CDR3 DNA sequence: TGTGCCAGCTCACCACCGGAGAGTCCTTCCTATGGCTACACCTTC. The chain joins TRBV18 to TRBJ1-2, with unresolved D. The germline CDR1 and CDR2 sequences are KGHSH and LQKENI. V lost 0 bases, J lost 4 bases, and 12 bases lay in between. The CDR3 contains 15 residues.

The gene calls are TRBV7-2 and TRBJ1-3; the match to TRBD1 covers 11 bases. With 5 bases clipped from V and 7 bases from J, the junction kept 10 bases outside the gene matches. The CDR3 runs to 16 residues. Germline V gene lookup returns CDR1 SGHTA and CDR2 FQGNSA. CDR3 residues: CASSREGTGGRNTIYF. The CDR3 region has the DNA TGTGCCAGCAGCCGGGAGGGGACAGGGGGTAGGAACACCATATATTTT.

The V call is TRBV7-3, the J call TRBJ1-5, with D unclear. Trimming pared 4 bases from V and 4 bases from J, leaving 17 bases between. The CDR3 has 16 residues. Germline V gene data show CDR1 as SGHTA and CDR2 as FQGTGA. The CDR3 DNA sequence: TGTGCCAGCAGCTGGTCGTCAGGTGCGGGGAATCAGCCCCAGCATTTT. Amino acid sequence: CASSWSSGAGNQPQHF.

The rearrangement links TRBV5-1 to TRBJ1-6, with 8 bases aligning to TRBD1. Per germline, CDR1 SGHRS and CDR2 YFSETQ. The CDR3 is made up of 16 amino acids. J gave up 0 bases and V 4 bases, and 3 bases lay outside the gene matches. CDR3 sequence: CASSRTGSSYNSPLHF. The CDR3 region has the DNA TGCGCCAGCAGCAGGACAGGGAGCTCCTATAATTCACCCCTCCACTTT.

This chain links TRBV7-9 with TRBJ2-7; 9 nucleotides agree with TRBD1. The J segment lost 9 bases and the V segment lost 5 bases, leaving 8 bases of the junction unmatched. From germline, CDR1 is SEHNR and CDR2 FQNEAQ (reference sequence). The length of the CDR3 is 13 residues. The DNA for the CDR3 is TGTGCCAGCAGCAGCAACAGGGGGCGGAGGCAGTACGTC. This encodes CASSSNRGRRQYV.

This chain links TRBV5-5 with TRBJ1-5; no clear D. The germline V gene encodes CDR1 SGHKS and CDR2 YYEKEE (reference sequence). The germline V and J ends were trimmed by 0 bases and 7 bases, with 17 bases remaining between them. The CDR3 totals 16 residues. The CDR3: CASSLGIRVQGQPQHF. The CDR3 coding sequence is TGTGCCAGCAGCTTGGGAATCCGGGTTCAAGGACAGCCCCAGCATTTT.

A single count supports this clone. This chain uses TRBV10-3 with TRBJ1-1; possible D gene TRBD1, 6 bases. Trimming removed 10 bases from V and 5 bases from J, with 14 bases in between. The CDR3 is 12 amino acids. CDR1 is ENHRY, CDR2 SYGVKD, per germline. This CDR3 reads CATAQGGTEAFF. DNA of the CDR3: TGTGCCACCGCACAGGGAGGGACTGAAGCTTTCTTT.

The rearrangement uses TRBV10-2 and TRBJ1-5; 7 nucleotides agree with TRBD1. The CDR3 spans 13 residues. The J segment lost 9 bases and the V segment lost 4 bases, leaving 6 bases of the junction unmatched. From germline, CDR1 is WSHSY and CDR2 SAAADI. DNA for the CDR3: TGCGCCAGCAGTGGACAGGGAAGAATGCCCCAGCATTTT. As protein: CASSGQGRMPQHF.

The chain combines TRBV19 with TRBJ1-1; D is possibly TRBD1 (6 bases). The germline gives CDR1 LNHDA, CDR2 SQIVND (reference sequence). V shed 5 bases and J shed 4 bases, with 14 bases lying between them. The CDR3 is 14 residues long. As DNA, the CDR3 is TGTGCCAGTAGTCCCTCCGTAGGGGGCACTGAAGCTTTCTTT. It encodes CASSPSVGGTEAFF.

The chain has TRBV7-7 and TRBJ1-5; 9 nucleotides match TRBD1. Germline loops: CDR1 SSHAT, CDR2 FNYEAQ (reference sequence). This CDR3 comprises 16 residues. After removal of 5 bases from V and 2 bases from J, the junction contained 7 bases not matched to a gene. The CDR3 spells CASSQHRDRGNQPQHF. CDR3 DNA: TGTGCCAGCAGCCAACACCGGGACAGGGGCAATCAGCCCCAGCATTTT.

The CDR3 bases are TGTGCCAGCAGCCCCACCGACAGGCGCCGTAATTCACCCCTCCACTTT. Encoded protein: CASSPTDRRRNSPLHF. V is TRBV11-2 and J is TRBJ1-6; D may be TRBD1 (6 bases). CDR1 SGHAT and CDR2 FQNNGV come from the germline V gene. Trimming cost V 5 bases and J 6 bases, with 17 bases left between them. CDR3 length: 16 amino acids.

The sample holds one count of this clone. The V call is TRBV27, the J call TRBJ2-7; D is possibly TRBD2 (6 bases). V shed 0 bases and J shed 2 bases, with 14 bases lying between them. The CDR3 extends over 16 amino acids. Germline loops: CDR1 MNHEY, CDR2 SMNVEV (reference sequence). In DNA, the CDR3 is TGTGCCAGCAGTTTATCGTGGTCGGAGGGAACCTACGAGCAGTACTTC. Its protein is CASSLSWSEGTYEQYF.